A single sample gave rise to the 27 T cell receptor beta chains below, sequenced in a study of blood T cells in healthy people across ages. A second 7 to 11 cycle PCR used barcoded and J-beta primers. Each CDR3 protein gets one entry after TCRdb re-called the 5' RACE reads with MiXCR. This sample has around 500,000 distinct CDR3 sequences, with around half found just once. Input material: blood. The receptors originated from a man older than 75 in good health.

The CDR3 DNA reads as TGTGCCAGCAGCCCCCAGATTGTTGAGCGAAACACCGGGGAGCTGTTTTTT. Amino acid sequence: CASSPQIVERNTGELFF. The chain joins TRBV3-1 to TRBJ2-2; no reliable D call. The CDR3 extends over 17 amino acids. The germline V gene encodes CDR1 LGHDT and CDR2 YNNKEL (reference sequence). Trimming took 4 bases from V and 2 from J, leaving 17 bases between them.

On this clonotype itself: The junction and the germline gene differ at one end; a read error may be behind it. The chain combines TRBV9 with TRBJ2-5; no reliable D call. CDR1 is SGDLS and CDR2 is YYNGEE in the germline V gene. CDR3 length equals 14 residues. The chain's CDR3 is CASSTEAHQETQYF. CDR3 nucleotides: TGTGCCAGCAGCACAGAGGCCCACCAGGAGACCCAGTACTTC. Full variable domain (outside the CDR3, taken from reference TRBV9 and TRBJ2-5): DSGVTQTPKHLITATGQRVTLRCSPRSGDLSVYWYQQSLDQGLQFLIQYYNGEERAKGNILERFSAQQFPDLHSELNLSSLELGDSALYFCASSTEAHQETQYFGPGTRLLVL.

The chain uses TRBV5-1 and TRBJ2-3; D perhaps matches TRBD1 (5 bases). Germline values: CDR1 SGHRS, CDR2 YFSETQ. The CDR3 sequence is 15 residues long. Trimming removed 5 bases at V and 0 bases at J, with 13 bases between. CDR3 protein: CASSQGTASTDTQYF. In nucleotides, the CDR3 is TGCGCCAGCAGTCAGGGAACGGCCAGCACAGATACGCAGTATTTT.

V gene TRBV12-3 or TRBV12-4 combines with J gene TRBJ1-5; D remains ambiguous. V was pared by 0 bases and J by 5 bases, with 2 bases between. The CDR3 loop spans 12 amino acids. The CDR3 protein is CASSLADQPQHF. CDR3 sequence (DNA): TGTGCCAGCAGTTTAGCGGATCAGCCCCAGCATTTT.

Comments on this clonotype: At one end the junction does not follow the germline gene, possibly because of a read error. The chain couples TRBV7-9 to TRBJ2-3, with 9 bases identical to TRBD2. The CDR3 spans 17 residues. Germline CDR1 reads SEHNR; CDR2 reads FQNEAQ (reference sequence). CDR3 loop: CAGSPVGGSGGVDTQYF. Here the CDR3 DNA reads TGTGCCGGCAGCCCAGTAGGGGGTAGCGGGGGAGTAGATACGCAGTATTTT.

This clonotype has only a few counts. This rearrangement joins TRBV7-2 to TRBJ2-5, with TRBD2 matching over 11 bases. The DNA end is a closer match to TRBJ2-7, so the J assignment may be wrong. From germline, CDR1 is SGHTA and CDR2 FQGNSA. CDR3 length equals 15 residues. In nucleotides, the CDR3 is TGTGCCAGTAGATTAGCGGGAGGGGACCCCTACGAGCAGTACTTC. This gives the protein CASRLAGGDPYEQYF.

This clonotype was picked up many times. The chain has TRBV6-6 and TRBJ2-3; D unresolved. Trimming cost V 7 bases and J 0 bases, with 11 bases left between them. Germline V gives CDR1 MNHNY, CDR2 SVGAGI (reference sequence). The CDR3 has 14 residues. The CDR3 reads CASTPLGSTDTQYF. CDR3 in DNA: TGTGCCAGCACCCCCTTAGGGAGCACAGATACGCAGTATTTT.

For this clonotype: The germline gene is not matched at one end of the junction; a read error may be the cause. The chain recombines TRBV10-3 with TRBJ2-5; 9 nucleotides align to TRBD2. This CDR3 region has 15 residues. From germline, CDR1 is ENHRY and CDR2 SYGVKD. CDR3 protein: CTISATSGGSETQYF. CDR3 coding DNA: TGTACCATCAGTGCGACTAGCGGCGGTTCAGAGACCCAGTACTTC.

The V gene is TRBV6-2 or TRBV6-3, the J gene TRBJ2-1, with 12 bases lining up with TRBD2. Germline CDR1 MNHEY, CDR2 SVGEGT. CDR3 length: 16 amino acids. Unmatched junction bases numbered 7, after V lost 7 bases and J lost 3 bases. The CDR3 loop is CASTVGLAGLYNEQFF. The CDR3 DNA follows: TGTGCCAGCACCGTGGGACTAGCGGGCCTCTACAATGAGCAGTTCTTC.

The V call is TRBV6-4, the J call TRBJ2-2, with D perhaps TRBD1 or TRBD2 (5 bases each). V was clipped by 4 bases and J by 6 bases, with 9 bases between them. Germline loops: CDR1 MRHNA, CDR2 SNTAGT. The CDR3 loop spans 13 amino acids. The CDR3: CASSAGPAGELFF. The CDR3 DNA sequence: TGTGCCAGCAGTGCGGGACCAGCCGGGGAGCTGTTTTTT.

V usage is TRBV5-1 and J usage is TRBJ2-1; maybe TRBD2 (6 bases). V was clipped by 5 bases and J by 12 bases, with 18 bases between them. There are 13 residues in the CDR3. Germline-derived CDR1 and CDR2 are SGHRS and YFSETQ. The CDR3 protein is CASRFGTLGLQFF. CDR3 nucleotide sequence: TGCGCCAGCAGATTCGGGACTCTCGGTTTGCAGTTCTTC.

V is TRBV5-1 and J is TRBJ2-3; TRBD1 agrees at 9 bases. CDR1 and CDR2 from the germline V gene are SGHRS and YFSETQ. The CDR3 runs 14 residues. The ends lost 4 bases at V and 6 bases at J; junction bases unmatched: 6. The CDR3 DNA follows: TGCGCCAGCAGCCGGGGACAGGGACCCGATACGCAGTATTTT. It encodes CASSRGQGPDTQYF.

This clonotype has just a few counts. V and J are TRBV12-3 or TRBV12-4 and TRBJ1-4; D is ambiguous. V lost 3 bases to trimming and J lost 10 bases, with 12 bases between them. CDR3 size: 13 residues. The CDR3: CASSFSTLAKLFF. The CDR3 nucleotides read TGTGCCAGCAGTTTCTCCACGTTGGCAAAACTGTTTTTT.

The chain employs TRBV7-3 and TRBJ2-4, with 10 bases that match TRBD1. The V gene's germline CDR1 is SGHTA and CDR2 FQGTGA. Trimming at V came to 4 bases and at J to 13 bases, leaving 19 bases not matched to a gene. This CDR3 is built from 17 residues. The CDR3 nucleotides read TGTGCCAGCAGCTGGCCGACGGGACAGGGGTATGTGTGGGAGCAGTACTTC. The encoded protein is CASSWPTGQGYVWEQYF. The variable domain in full, completed from reference TRBV7-3 and TRBJ2-4, reads GAGVSQTPSNKVTEKGKYVELRCDPISGHTALYWYRQSLGQGPEFLIYFQGTGAADDSGLPNDRFFAVRPEGSVSTLKIQRTERGDSAVYLCASSWPTGQGYVWEQYFGAGTRLSVL.

Only a few counts were recorded for this clonotype. The chain recombines TRBV12-3 or TRBV12-4 with TRBJ2-2, with D hard to call. The V end lost 4 bases, the J end lost 7 bases, and 7 bases lay between the germline ends. CDR3 size: 12 residues. The CDR3 nucleotides are TGTGCCAGCAGTTGGTGGGGCGGGGAGCTGTTTTTT. It translates to CASSWWGGELFF.

The chain couples TRBV11-1 to TRBJ1-1; D ambiguous. Germline V gene data show CDR1 as SGHAT and CDR2 as FQDESV (reference sequence). This CDR3 has 13 residues. Trimming removed 5 bases at V and 5 bases at J, with 12 bases between. Here the CDR3 DNA reads TGTGCCAGCAGCCTCGCGGATTTTACTGAAGCTTTCTTT. This translates into CASSLADFTEAFF.

This chain joins TRBV12-3 or TRBV12-4 and TRBJ2-7, with D possibly TRBD2 on 5 matching bases. The V end lost 7 bases, the J end lost 3 bases, and 13 bases lay between the germline ends. This CDR3 has 13 amino acids. The CDR3 region is CASTFNRDYEQYF. CDR3 nucleotide sequence: TGTGCCAGCACCTTTAACCGGGACTACGAGCAGTACTTC.

This clonotype was detected a few times. The V call is TRBV9, the J call TRBJ2-5, with 7 bases lining up with TRBD1. The CDR3 totals 14 residues. Germline CDR1 reads SGDLS; CDR2 reads YYNGEE. V lost 3 bases to trimming and J lost 5 bases; unmatched junction nucleotides: 7. The CDR3 DNA is TGTGCCAGCAGCGCCAGACAGGGATCCGAGACCCAGTACTTC. It is translated as CASSARQGSETQYF.

The table lists this clonotype with a few counts. V and J are TRBV20-1 and TRBJ2-5, with a tentative D call TRBD2 (6 bases). CDR3 size: 13 residues. CDR1 DFQATT and CDR2 SNEGSKA come from the germline V gene (reference sequence). Trimming pared 6 bases from V and 2 bases from J, leaving 13 bases between. This chain's CDR3 is CSAPTGTQETQYF. The DNA for the CDR3 is TGCAGTGCCCCTACCGGGACTCAAGAGACCCAGTACTTC.

This sequence joins TRBV2 and TRBJ2-3; D is unclear. This CDR3 is built from 13 residues. Trimming took 4 bases from V and 6 from J, leaving 11 bases between them. Per the germline V gene, CDR1 is SNHLY and CDR2 is FYNNEI. This CDR3 is CASSGAMQDTQYF. CDR3 bases: TGTGCCAGCAGTGGGGCTATGCAGGATACGCAGTATTTT.

This clonotype was observed a handful of times. J is TRBJ1-4 and V is TRBV7-2; unclear D gene. This CDR3 contains 13 residues. Trimming left V 1 base short and J 8 bases short, with 8 bases between. CDR1 is SGHTA and CDR2 is FQGNSA in the germline V gene. CDR3 sequence (DNA): TGTGCCAGCAGCTTAGAACCTGAGGAAAAACTGTTTTTT. Translating gives CASSLEPEEKLFF.

The rearrangement uses TRBV20-1 and TRBJ1-1; D is possibly TRBD1 (6 bases). The germline gives CDR1 DFQATT, CDR2 SNEGSKA (reference sequence). This CDR3 comprises 14 residues. V dropped 3 bases and J dropped 1 base, with 12 bases sitting between them. CDR3 sequence: CSARVGGANTEAFF. The CDR3 DNA sequence: TGCAGTGCTAGGGTGGGGGGCGCGAACACTGAAGCTTTCTTT.

V usage is TRBV27 and J usage is TRBJ1-5, with D maybe TRBD1 (6 bases). The V gene's germline CDR1 is MNHEY and CDR2 SMNVEV (reference sequence). The CDR3 runs to 14 residues. Trimming took off 3 bases at V and 7 bases at J, with 13 bases between the two ends. The DNA for the CDR3 is TGTGCCAGCAGTTTTAGACAGGACGGGCAGCCCCAGCATTTT. It is translated as CASSFRQDGQPQHF.

V gene TRBV5-1 combines with J gene TRBJ2-5; no definite D call. The CDR3 is made up of 14 amino acids. Trimming shortened V by 4 bases and J by 2 bases, and 12 bases separated the two germline ends. Germline CDR1 reads SGHRS; CDR2 reads YFSETQ. CDR3 DNA: TGCGCCAGCAGCGTGGTGGCTAATCAAGAGACCCAGTACTTC. It codes for CASSVVANQETQYF.

This clonotype was seen more than once but under ten times. The chain employs TRBV6-6 and TRBJ2-7, with 8 bases aligning to TRBD2. J lost 6 bases, V lost 2 bases, and 6 bases had no gene match. This CDR3 region has 14 residues. Germline CDR1 is MNHNY and CDR2 is SVGAGI (reference sequence). This CDR3 is CASSYNGGASEQYF. The CDR3, as DNA: TGTGCCAGCAGTTACAACGGGGGGGCATCCGAGCAGTACTTC.

The sample holds one count of this clonotype. The V call is TRBV28, the J call TRBJ2-7, with a weak D call TRBD2 (5 bases). The DNA matches TRBJ2-5 better at its end, which makes the J call doubtful. The CDR3 spans 13 residues. Germline CDR1 MDHEN, CDR2 SYDVKM. CDR3 nucleotide sequence: TGTGCCATCCGCCTCGGAGGTCTGGAGACCCAGTACTTC. It translates to CAIRLGGLETQYF.

The chain recombines TRBV20-1 with TRBJ2-1; tentative D call: TRBD2 (6 bases). The J call is in doubt because the DNA end fits TRBJ2-7 better. The germline V gene has CDR1 DFQATT and CDR2 SNEGSKA (reference sequence). This CDR3 has 14 amino acids. Written as DNA, the CDR3 is TGCAGTGCCTCTGTTAGCGGCTCCTACAATGAGCAGTACTTC. It translates to CSASVSGSYNEQYF.